One and the same sample provided the 31 T cell receptor beta chains below, sequenced in a study of cytomegalovirus exposure and HLA in healthy donors. Both 60 Vbeta primers and 13 Jbeta primers went into the PCR. Profiled with immunoSEQ multiplex PCR; TCRdb holds only in-frame clones, not every one. This table has approximately 70,000 clones, approximately 71% appearing once. Material for sequencing was PBMCs. These receptors were taken from a man aged 55 to 70 in good health and CMV-seropositive.

V and J are TRBV27 and TRBJ2-7; the D is unclear. With 10 bases removed from V and 3 bases from J, the gap between germline ends came to 16 bases. Germline values: CDR1 MNHEY, CDR2 SMNVEV (reference sequence). This CDR3 contains 13 residues. CDR3: CATSPDMSYEQYF. CDR3 DNA: TGTGCCACCTCCCCCGACATGAGCTACGAGCAGTACTTC.

The CDR3 sequence: CASRIQGRAGGTGELFF. CDR3 in DNA: TGTGCCAGTAGGATACAGGGACGCGCGGGGGGCACCGGGGAGCTGTTTTTT. This chain uses TRBV19 with TRBJ2-2, with TRBD2 identical over 8 bases. J lost 4 bases, V lost 6 bases, and 13 bases had no gene match. The CDR3 totals 17 residues. Germline-derived CDR1 and CDR2 are LNHDA and SQIVND (reference sequence).

The V gene is TRBV27, the J gene TRBJ2-7; TRBD1 aligns across 7 bases. With V trimmed by 4 bases and J by 3 bases, 6 bases remained unmatched. The CDR3 covers 14 residues. Germline assignment: CDR1 MNHEY and CDR2 SMNVEV (reference sequence). The CDR3 sequence is CASSSGTAFYEQYF. DNA of the CDR3: TGTGCCAGCAGTTCCGGGACAGCCTTCTACGAGCAGTACTTC.

The CDR3 protein is CASSAGAGTGYEQYF. CDR3 bases: TGTGCCAGCAGCGCAGGGGCCGGGACAGGCTACGAGCAGTACTTC. V is TRBV7-9 and J is TRBJ2-7; 8 nucleotides align to TRBD1. The germline V gene has CDR1 SEHNR and CDR2 FQNEAQ (reference sequence). Losses at the gene ends were 5 bases for V and 3 bases for J; bases not matched to a gene: 9. The length of the CDR3 is 15 residues.

The chain carries TRBV5-1 and TRBJ2-5; 10 positions agree with TRBD2. Trimming removed 4 bases from V and 4 bases from J; junction bases left unmatched: 10. CDR3 length: 16 amino acids. Germline V CDR1 and CDR2: SGHRS, YFSETQ. The CDR3 protein is CASSPGTVAGGETQYF. DNA of the CDR3: TGCGCCAGCAGCCCCGGTACGGTAGCGGGAGGAGAGACCCAGTACTTC. The complete variable domain, with remaining parts taken from reference TRBV5-1 and TRBJ2-5, reads KAGVTQTPRYLIKTRGQQVTLSCSPISGHRSVSWYQQTPGQGLQFLFEYFSETQRNKGNFPGRFSGRQFSNSRSEMNVSTLELGDSALYLCASSPGTVAGGETQYFGPGTRLLVL.

This clone was seen once. The chain combines TRBV11-3 with TRBJ2-5; D is ambiguous. CDR3 length: 15 amino acids. Germline CDR1 is SGHNT and CDR2 is YENEEA. Trimming took 1 base from V and 1 from J, leaving 10 bases between them. In DNA, the CDR3 is TGTGCCAGCAGCTTAGTAGCCCTGAGCCAAGAGACCCAGTACTTC. The encoded protein is CASSLVALSQETQYF.

The rearrangement joins TRBV2 to TRBJ2-5; perhaps TRBD2 as D (5 bases). V gave up 8 bases and J gave up 2 bases, with 18 bases separating them. This CDR3 comprises 15 residues. The germline V gene encodes CDR1 SNHLY and CDR2 FYNNEI. The CDR3 DNA follows: TGTGCCAGCTCCAGAAATAGACTACTACAAGAGACCCAGTACTTC. Amino acids: CASSRNRLLQETQYF.

The chain carries TRBV2 and TRBJ1-1; TRBD1 might be the D (5 bases). V lost 8 bases, J lost 3 bases, and 16 bases lay in between. This CDR3 has 14 amino acids. CDR1 and CDR2 from the germline V gene are SNHLY and FYNNEI. CDR3 nucleotide sequence: TGTGCCAGCGACCGGCAGGGATCGGACACTGAAGCTTTCTTT. Its translation: CASDRQGSDTEAFF.

This clone was seen a handful of times. V usage is TRBV10-2 and J usage is TRBJ2-5, with TRBD2 identical over 7 bases. Germline-derived CDR1 and CDR2 are WSHSY and SAAADI. V shed 2 bases and J 5 bases; nucleotides not matched to a gene: 8. The CDR3 totals 15 residues. In DNA form, the CDR3 reads TGCGCCAGCAGTGAGGGCTGGGAGGGGCGGGAGACCCAGTACTTC. It specifies CASSEGWEGRETQYF.

The rearrangement uses TRBV4-1 and TRBJ2-1; 14 nucleotides line up with TRBD2. The J segment lost 8 bases and the V segment lost 3 bases, leaving 15 bases of the junction unmatched. Germline-derived CDR1 and CDR2 are MGHRA and YSYEKL. This CDR3 contains 19 residues. CDR3 residues: CASSHRGTSGSVLPDEQFF. In DNA form, the CDR3 reads TGCGCCAGCAGCCACCGAGGGACTAGCGGGAGTGTCCTTCCCGATGAGCAGTTCTTC.

In this sample, this clone turned up once. This chain uses TRBV2 with TRBJ1-2; TRBD1 matches 8 bases. CDR1 and CDR2 from the germline V gene are SNHLY and FYNNEI. CDR3 length: 15 amino acids. The J segment lost 2 bases and the V segment lost 6 bases, leaving 8 bases of the junction unmatched. The CDR3 region has the DNA TGTGCCAGCAGCGTACAGGGGGTTATAAACTATGGCTACACCTTC. It is translated as CASSVQGVINYGYTF.

The genes are TRBV27 and TRBJ2-7; TRBD2 might be the D (5 bases). With 3 bases removed from V and 2 bases from J, the gap between germline ends came to 11 bases. Germline CDR1 reads MNHEY; CDR2 reads SMNVEV (reference sequence). There are 14 residues in the CDR3. The CDR3 nucleotides read TGTGCCAGCAGTTTTACTAGAGCTACCTACGAGCAGTACTTC. This encodes CASSFTRATYEQYF.

This clone was seen only a few times. The CDR3 loop reads CASGDSAYSPLHF. The CDR3 bases are TGTGCCAGCGGAGACAGTGCTTATTCACCCCTCCACTTT. The chain links TRBV2 to TRBJ1-6, with D perhaps TRBD1 (5 bases). Germline V gene data show CDR1 as SNHLY and CDR2 as FYNNEI. CDR3 length: 13 amino acids. Trimming took off 8 bases at V and 8 bases at J, with 13 bases between the two ends.

This clone was detected a few times. J is TRBJ2-2 and V is TRBV11-2; TRBD2 might be the D (5 bases). The CDR3 loop spans 18 amino acids. Germline V lookup: CDR1 SGHAT, CDR2 FQNNGV. The V end lost 5 bases, the J end lost 2 bases, and 21 bases lay between the germline ends. CDR3 residues: CASSPLRGARKNTGELFF. In DNA form, the CDR3 reads TGTGCCAGCAGCCCGCTCCGGGGAGCCCGAAAAAACACCGGGGAGCTGTTTTTT.

The gene calls are TRBV2 and TRBJ2-5; 8 bases are a match to TRBD1. The germline V gene has CDR1 SNHLY and CDR2 FYNNEI. The CDR3 loop spans 15 amino acids. Germline trimming cut 5 bases from V and 5 bases from J; bases unmatched to any gene: 10. CDR3 nucleotides: TGTGCCAGCAGTCCAGGGGGCCTAGGTTGGGAGACCCAGTACTTC. This codes for CASSPGGLGWETQYF.

The genes are TRBV11-2 and TRBJ1-4; no definite D call. The germline V gene encodes CDR1 SGHAT and CDR2 FQNNGV. The CDR3 is 15 amino acids. V dropped 4 bases and J dropped 2 bases, with 11 bases sitting between them. Here the CDR3 DNA reads TGTGCCAGCAGCTCGAGCGGGGTCACTAATGAAAAACTGTTTTTT. It yields the protein CASSSSGVTNEKLFF.

This clone appeared once. V and J are TRBV4-1 and TRBJ2-3, with 7 bases that match TRBD2. The germline gives CDR1 MGHRA, CDR2 YSYEKL. V shed 0 bases and J 2 bases; nucleotides not matched to a gene: 5. The CDR3 length is 16 residues. CDR3 in amino acids: CASSQEWEGPTDTQYF. In DNA form, the CDR3 reads TGCGCCAGCAGCCAAGAATGGGAGGGCCCCACAGATACGCAGTATTTT.

The chain has TRBV4-1 and TRBJ1-3; D uncertain. Trimming took off 0 bases at V and 3 bases at J, with 15 bases between the two ends. CDR3 length: 17 amino acids. Germline V gene lookup returns CDR1 MGHRA and CDR2 YSYEKL. CDR3 sequence: CASSQDTREIFGNTIYF. The DNA for the CDR3 is TGCGCCAGCAGCCAAGATACGAGGGAGATATTTGGAAACACCATATATTTT.

V and J are TRBV7-9 and TRBJ1-3; no reliable D call. Trimming removed 3 bases from V and 4 bases from J, with 16 bases in between. This CDR3 is built from 16 residues. Germline V lookup: CDR1 SEHNR, CDR2 FQNEAQ (reference sequence). This chain's CDR3 is CASSFPGLEGGNTIYF. The CDR3, as DNA: TGTGCCAGCAGCTTCCCGGGCCTTGAGGGCGGAAACACCATATATTTT.

This clone was picked up one time. The genes are TRBV5-1 and TRBJ1-2; D is unclear. V was pared by 0 bases and J by 8 bases, with 20 bases between. The germline V gene encodes CDR1 SGHRS and CDR2 YFSETQ. This CDR3 is 16 amino acids long. CDR3 loop: CASSLAVWGAKGGYTF. CDR3 in DNA: TGCGCCAGCAGCTTGGCCGTTTGGGGAGCGAAAGGGGGCTACACCTTC.

The chain links TRBV10-3 to TRBJ2-5; 7 bases align to TRBD2. This CDR3 spans 13 amino acids. Trimming cost V 5 bases and J 2 bases; bases outside gene matches: 2. Looked up from germline, CDR1 is ENHRY and CDR2 is SYGVKD. As DNA, the CDR3 is TGTGCCATCAGTAGGGACTATCAAGAGACCCAGTACTTC. Its protein is CAISRDYQETQYF.

The J gene is TRBJ1-2, the V gene TRBV5-1; D remains unclear. Looked up from germline, CDR1 is SGHRS and CDR2 is YFSETQ. The CDR3 sequence is 14 residues long. Trimming cost V 0 bases and J 2 bases, with 8 bases left between them. In nucleotides, the CDR3 is TGCGCCAGCAGCTTGGAGGCCGGGAACTATGGCTACACCTTC. This gives the protein CASSLEAGNYGYTF. The variable domain in full, completed from reference TRBV5-1 and TRBJ1-2, reads KAGVTQTPRYLIKTRGQQVTLSCSPISGHRSVSWYQQTPGQGLQFLFEYFSETQRNKGNFPGRFSGRQFSNSRSEMNVSTLELGDSALYLCASSLEAGNYGYTFGSGTRLTVV.

Only a few counts were recorded for this clone. The chain uses TRBV7-6 and TRBJ2-7; D is possibly TRBD1 (6 bases). The CDR3 runs to 16 residues. The V gene lost 3 bases and the J gene lost 2 bases, with 17 bases spanning the gap. The germline CDR1 and CDR2 sequences are SGHVS and FNYEAQ. CDR3 region: CASSFGLGTQTYEQYF. CDR3 DNA sequence: TGTGCCAGCAGCTTTGGGCTCGGGACACAGACCTACGAGCAGTACTTC.

The chain joins TRBV28 to TRBJ2-5; possible D gene TRBD2, 7 bases. Trimming took off 6 bases at V and 5 bases at J, with 10 bases between the two ends. The germline gives CDR1 MDHEN, CDR2 SYDVKM. This CDR3 contains 12 residues. CDR3 protein: CASRRGGETQYF. Written as DNA, the CDR3 is TGTGCCAGCAGGAGGGGGGGGGAGACCCAGTACTTC.

This chain links TRBV9 with TRBJ2-2, with 9 bases that match TRBD1. The CDR3 length is 15 residues. V lost 0 bases, J lost 8 bases, and 5 bases stayed unmatched. Germline V gene lookup returns CDR1 SGDLS and CDR2 YYNGEE. CDR3 protein: CASSVVDRGPGELFF. The CDR3 DNA follows: TGTGCCAGCAGCGTAGTGGACAGGGGCCCTGGGGAGCTGTTTTTT.

V usage is TRBV6-5 and J usage is TRBJ2-7, with 10 bases aligning to TRBD1. This CDR3 has 14 amino acids. CDR1 and CDR2 (germline): MNHEY, SVGAGI. With V trimmed by 2 bases and J by 6 bases, 4 bases remained unmatched. CDR3 region: CASSYGDRGGEQYF. CDR3 bases: TGTGCCAGCAGTTACGGGGACAGGGGTGGCGAGCAGTACTTC.

V and J are TRBV6-6 and TRBJ2-7, with TRBD1 as a possible D gene (5 bases). The germline gives CDR1 MNHNY, CDR2 SVGAGI (reference sequence). Trimming left V 6 bases short and J 0 bases short, with 12 bases between. The CDR3 runs 14 residues. The CDR3 coding sequence is TGTGCCAGCAGAGGACAAAGCCTCTCCTACGAGCAGTACTTC. Amino acids: CASRGQSLSYEQYF.

This chain joins TRBV6-5 and TRBJ2-7, with D perhaps TRBD2 (5 bases). The CDR3 sequence is 13 residues long. Germline CDR1 and CDR2: MNHEY and SVGAGI. The ends were cut back, 8 bases at V and 2 bases at J, with 13 bases in the middle. The CDR3 nucleotides read TGTGCCAGCGGCCGGGGATCGACCTACGAGCAGTACTTC. Amino acids: CASGRGSTYEQYF.

This chain uses TRBV5-4 with TRBJ2-1; no clear D gene. Germline CDR1 and CDR2: SGHNT and YYREEE (reference sequence). CDR3 length: 13 amino acids. With 7 bases removed from V and 5 bases from J, the gap between germline ends came to 13 bases. CDR3 in DNA: TGTGCCAGCCAAAAAAACACACACAATGAGCAGTTCTTC. Protein product: CASQKNTHNEQFF.

The chain recombines TRBV19 with TRBJ1-2; perhaps TRBD1 as D (6 bases). Germline V lookup: CDR1 LNHDA, CDR2 SQIVND (reference sequence). Trimming stripped 7 bases from V and 4 bases from J, with 10 bases between. The CDR3 consists of 12 residues. The CDR3 here is CASTDRTYGYTF. Written as DNA, the CDR3 is TGTGCCAGTACAGACAGGACCTATGGCTACACCTTC.

This chain connects TRBV19 to TRBJ2-3; D is ambiguous. Looked up from germline, CDR1 is LNHDA and CDR2 is SQIVND (reference sequence). The V end lost 3 bases, the J end lost 3 bases, and 28 bases lay between the germline ends. The CDR3 consists of 20 residues. The CDR3 DNA reads as TGTGCCAGTAGTATGATTGCCCGGGTCTCAGATCCCTTGCGTACAGATACGCAGTATTTT. Protein: CASSMIARVSDPLRTDTQYF.